This T cell receptor beta chain was identified during a study of Tregs in tolerant kidney transplant recipients. V was clipped by 3 bases and J by 8 bases, with 15 bases between them. Looked up from germline, CDR1 is MGHRA and CDR2 is YSYEKL. CDR3 length: 14 residues. Using immunoSEQ multiplex PCR, the repertoire was profiled, and TCRdb retains in-frame clones only, with some absent. The sample records approximately 60,000 clones, approximately 82% being singletons. This clone came up a few times. This receptor was taken from a human donor in good health. The chain has TRBV4-1 and TRBJ2-3; tentatively, D is TRBD2 (5 bases). Specimen: CD4+ T cells from blood. The CDR3 here is CASSQLAGLGTQYF. DNA of the CDR3: TGCGCCAGCAGCCAGCTAGCAGGATTGGGTACGCAGTATTTT.